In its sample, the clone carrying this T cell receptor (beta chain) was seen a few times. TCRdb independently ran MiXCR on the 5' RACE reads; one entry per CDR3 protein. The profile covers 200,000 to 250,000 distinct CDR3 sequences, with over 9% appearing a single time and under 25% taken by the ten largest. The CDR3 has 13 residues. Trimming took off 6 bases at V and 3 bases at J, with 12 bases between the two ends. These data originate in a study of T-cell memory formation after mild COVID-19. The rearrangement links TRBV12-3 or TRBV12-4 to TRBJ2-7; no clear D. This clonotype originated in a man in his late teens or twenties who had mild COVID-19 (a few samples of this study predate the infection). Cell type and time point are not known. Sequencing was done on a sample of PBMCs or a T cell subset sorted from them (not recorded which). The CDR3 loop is CASRRIGLYEQYF. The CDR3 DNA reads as TGTGCCAGCAGACGGATCGGGCTCTACGAGCAGTACTTC.